The clone carrying this T cell receptor (beta chain) came up a few times. The antigen is undetermined. The germline V gene encodes CDR1 MNHEY and CDR2 SMNVEV (reference sequence). The V gene end was trimmed by 6 bases and the J gene end by 3 bases; junction bases not matched to a gene: 5. The CDR3 runs 14 residues. The data are from a study of cytomegalovirus exposure and HLA in healthy donors. Study-level background: Findings of an earlier analysis included 110 million or so unique TCR beta sequences from about 180 million T cells. Early released data had around 88 million unique TCRs, all coming from HLA-typed donors. Study-wide findings and caveats: Available immune exposure information covered CMV serostatus only. It has been reported that TCR beta sequences accurately predicted the HLA-A and HLA-B alleles of most subjects.

The PCR ran on 60 Vbeta and 13 Jbeta primers. Using immunoSEQ multiplex PCR, the repertoire was profiled, and TCRdb retains in-frame clones only, with some absent. The table has tens of thousands of clones, more than 60% seen once. This TCR was recovered from a man in his thirties or forties in good health and CMV-seronegative. The gene calls are TRBV27 and TRBJ1-2, with 9 bases matching TRBD1. The sequenced sample was PBMCs. The CDR3 nucleotides are TGTGCCAGCAGGGGTCGGACAGGGGACTATGGCTACACCTTC. Translating it yields CASRGRTGDYGYTF.